Below, 27 T cell receptor beta chains from the same sample are listed, as sequenced in a study of beta chain features in type 1 diabetes. Expressed TCRB transcripts were sequenced after all isolated RNA was converted to cDNA. TCRdb's copy holds only in-frame clones and misses some; the assay was immunoSEQ multiplex PCR. The sample comprises a few hundred thousand clones, approximately 11% of which are singletons, and less than 1.5% rests with the top ten. The material sequenced was central memory CD4+ T cells from blood. The receptors here all came from a man between 18 and 29 years old in good health.

Remarks on this clone: The sample contains more than one DNA sequence encoding this CDR3. The V and J genes are TRBV7-2 and TRBJ2-7; 10 nucleotides align to TRBD2. The germline V gene has CDR1 SGHTA and CDR2 FQGNSA. With 4 bases clipped from V and 4 bases from J, the junction kept 7 bases outside the gene matches. The CDR3 has 15 residues. This CDR3 reads CASSSGLAVAYEQYF. DNA of the CDR3: TGTGCCAGCAGCTCCGGACTAGCGGTAGCGTACGAGCAGTACTTC.

The chain has TRBV15 and TRBJ1-1; a weak D match, TRBD1 (6 bases). CDR3 length equals 15 residues. Trimming pared 0 bases from V and 4 bases from J, leaving 12 bases between. Germline CDR1 and CDR2: LNHNV and YYDKDF (reference sequence). The CDR3 sequence is CATSRDGGQRTEAFF. The CDR3 DNA sequence: TGTGCCACCAGCAGAGATGGGGGGCAACGCACTGAAGCTTTCTTT.

This clone came up a few times. The rearrangement joins TRBV29-1 to TRBJ2-1, with TRBD2 as a possible D gene (5 bases). V gave up 3 bases and J gave up 8 bases, with 11 bases separating them. CDR3 size: 12 residues. Germline CDR1 reads SQVTM; CDR2 reads ANQGSEA. The chain's CDR3 is CSVDTSGDEQFF. In nucleotides, the CDR3 is TGCAGCGTTGATACTAGTGGGGATGAGCAGTTCTTC.

The chain links TRBV27 to TRBJ2-1; unclear D gene. This CDR3 has 16 residues. V was shortened by 5 bases and J by 0 bases, with 14 bases between the two germline ends. Germline lookup yields CDR1 MNHEY and CDR2 SMNVEV (reference sequence). The CDR3 DNA sequence: TGTGCCAGCAGTAAGCTTACCGGTAGCTCCTACAATGAGCAGTTCTTC. The encoded protein is CASSKLTGSSYNEQFF.

There are a few counts of this clone. This rearrangement joins TRBV4-1 to TRBJ2-1; 10 positions match TRBD2. After removal of 3 bases from V and 10 bases from J, the junction contained 18 bases not matched to a gene. Per germline, CDR1 MGHRA and CDR2 YSYEKL. The CDR3 length is 18 residues. The chain's CDR3 is CASSQDTGTSVFRGEQFF. CDR3 bases: TGCGCCAGCAGCCAGGATACCGGGACTAGCGTATTTAGAGGAGAGCAGTTCTTC.

This clone has a handful of counts. The chain couples TRBV9 to TRBJ2-2; D is possibly TRBD2 (6 bases). CDR3 length: 16 amino acids. Trimming left V 1 base short and J 6 bases short, with 16 bases between. Per the germline V gene, CDR1 is SGDLS and CDR2 is YYNGEE. The CDR3 loop reads CASSVTRTSGAGELFF. CDR3 nucleotides: TGTGCCAGCAGCGTAACCAGGACCTCGGGGGCCGGGGAGCTGTTTTTT.

The CDR3 sequence is CASSPGGWTPGANVLTF. CDR3 bases: TGTGCCAGTAGTCCAGGGGGTTGGACACCCGGGGCCAACGTCCTGACTTTC. The J gene is TRBJ2-6, the V gene TRBV19; 7 nucleotides align to TRBD1. This CDR3 is 17 amino acids long. Trimming at V came to 5 bases and at J to 4 bases, leaving 11 bases not matched to a gene. The germline CDR1 and CDR2 sequences are LNHDA and SQIVND (reference sequence).

The chain joins TRBV5-6 to TRBJ2-6, with D possibly TRBD2 on 5 matching bases. Trimming shortened V by 0 bases and J by 0 bases, and 13 bases separated the two germline ends. CDR1 and CDR2 from the germline V gene are SGHDT and YYEEEE. The CDR3 is 18 amino acids. CDR3: CASSLEGIAGSGANVLTF. DNA of the CDR3: TGTGCCAGCAGCTTGGAAGGTATTGCGGGCTCTGGGGCCAACGTCCTGACTTTC.

The V and J genes are TRBV28 and TRBJ2-2; 7 positions agree with TRBD1. With V trimmed by 5 bases and J by 2 bases, 11 bases remained unmatched. Germline V gene data show CDR1 as MDHEN and CDR2 as SYDVKM. The CDR3 consists of 17 residues. For the CDR3, the DNA is TGTGCCAGCAGTCCATCGCAGGGGGTACGAAACACCGGGGAGCTGTTTTTT. Residues: CASSPSQGVRNTGELFF.

In this sample, this clone turned up a few times. The chain carries TRBV5-4 and TRBJ2-6, with D unresolved. Germline values: CDR1 SGHNT, CDR2 YYREEE (reference sequence). V was trimmed by 1 base and J by 2 bases, leaving 4 bases between them. The CDR3 consists of 14 residues. The CDR3 loop reads CASSLSPGANVLTF. DNA for the CDR3: TGTGCCAGCAGCTTGAGCCCTGGGGCCAACGTCCTGACTTTC.

This clone was detected a few times. In the same sample, other DNA sequences code for this CDR3. This sequence joins TRBV5-1 and TRBJ2-5; D uncertain. Germline V gene lookup returns CDR1 SGHRS and CDR2 YFSETQ. The CDR3 has 13 residues. V was clipped by 0 bases and J by 1 base, with 4 bases between them. CDR3 residues: CASSLGGQETQYF. The DNA for the CDR3 is TGCGCCAGCAGCTTGGGAGGCCAAGAGACCCAGTACTTC. The full variable domain, rest sourced from reference TRBV5-1 and TRBJ2-5, is KAGVTQTPRYLIKTRGQQVTLSCSPISGHRSVSWYQQTPGQGLQFLFEYFSETQRNKGNFPGRFSGRQFSNSRSEMNVSTLELGDSALYLCASSLGGQETQYFGPGTRLLVL.

This clone was found a few times. The chain combines TRBV10-3 with TRBJ2-5, with 7 bases that match TRBD1. CDR1 and CDR2 (germline): ENHRY, SYGVKD. Trimming cost V 4 bases and J 1 base; bases outside gene matches: 3. The CDR3 has 14 amino acids. CDR3 nucleotide sequence: TGTGCCATCAGTGCGGGGACAGCCCAAGAGACCCAGTACTTC. This gives the protein CAISAGTAQETQYF.

Details on this clone: The same CDR3 arises from other DNA sequences in this sample as well. The gene calls are TRBV29-1 and TRBJ2-5; 8 bases are a match to TRBD1. The CDR3 consists of 12 residues. The J segment lost 5 bases and the V segment lost 6 bases, leaving 5 bases of the junction unmatched. Germline V gene data show CDR1 as SQVTM and CDR2 as ANQGSEA. The CDR3 loop is CSVGTGGETQYF. The DNA of the CDR3 is TGCAGCGTGGGGACAGGCGGGGAGACCCAGTACTTC.

The genes are TRBV7-8 and TRBJ2-1; a weak D match, TRBD1 (5 bases). The length of the CDR3 is 17 residues. The V end lost 1 base, the J end lost 5 bases, and 18 bases lay between the germline ends. Germline lookup yields CDR1 SGHVS and CDR2 FQNEAQ. CDR3 nucleotides: TGTGCCAGCAGCTTAGTCACAGGACCGGTCCTTCACAATGAGCAGTTCTTC. Encoded protein: CASSLVTGPVLHNEQFF.

This clone was detected ten times or more. The chain carries TRBV2 and TRBJ2-1, with D possibly TRBD2 on 6 matching bases. The germline gives CDR1 SNHLY, CDR2 FYNNEI. There are 13 residues in the CDR3. The V end was cut by 6 bases, the J end by 4 bases, with 10 bases between. Here the CDR3 reads CASRGDSYNEQFF. The CDR3 DNA reads as TGTGCCAGCAGGGGGGACTCTTACAATGAGCAGTTCTTC.

The V call is TRBV5-6, the J call TRBJ2-2; D call uncertain. The germline V and J ends were trimmed by 1 base and 6 bases, with 7 bases remaining between them. The CDR3 consists of 13 residues. Germline assignment: CDR1 SGHDT and CDR2 YYEEEE. The CDR3 reads CASSLLQSGELFF. The DNA of the CDR3 is TGTGCCAGCAGCTTGCTGCAGTCCGGGGAGCTGTTTTTT.

This clone was seen repeatedly, ten times or more. The V gene is TRBV30, the J gene TRBJ2-6, with 10 positions matching TRBD1. The CDR3 sequence is 15 residues long. The junction had 3 bases not matched to a gene; V was cut back by 3 bases and J by 4 bases. Germline-derived CDR1 and CDR2 are GTSNPN and SVGIG (reference sequence). Written as DNA, the CDR3 is TGTGCCTGGAGGGACAGGGGGTACGGGGCCAACGTCCTGACTTTC. This encodes CAWRDRGYGANVLTF. The full variable domain, with the rest looked up from reference TRBV30 and TRBJ2-6, is SQTIHQWPATLVQPVGSPLSLECTVEGTSNPNLYWYRQAAGRGLQLLFYSVGIGQISSEVPQNLSASRPQDRQFILSSKKLLLSDSGFYLCAWRDRGYGANVLTFGAGSRLTVL.

The chain combines TRBV15 with TRBJ2-1, with D possibly matching TRBD2 (6 bases). The V gene's germline CDR1 is LNHNV and CDR2 YYDKDF (reference sequence). The ends were cut back, 1 base at V and 1 base at J, with 11 bases in the middle. CDR3 length: 16 residues. CDR3 nucleotide sequence: TGTGCCACCAGCAGAGGACTAGGGAAATCCTACAATGAGCAGTTCTTC. It translates to CATSRGLGKSYNEQFF.

The chain carries TRBV6-5 and TRBJ2-4; TRBD2 agrees at 7 bases. The CDR3 sequence is 15 residues long. Unmatched junction bases numbered 11, after V lost 6 bases and J lost 6 bases. Germline V gene data show CDR1 as MNHEY and CDR2 as SVGAGI. Here the CDR3 reads CASSPKGIAGNIQYF. CDR3 DNA: TGTGCCAGCAGCCCCAAAGGGATAGCGGGAAACATTCAGTACTTC.

The rearrangement links TRBV7-8 to TRBJ2-1; 11 positions match TRBD2. The CDR3 totals 15 residues. V gave up 0 bases and J gave up 5 bases; unmatched junction bases: 0. CDR1 SGHVS and CDR2 FQNEAQ come from the germline V gene. The CDR3, as DNA: TGTGCCAGCAGCTTAGCGGGACTAGCGGACAATGAGCAGTTCTTC. Protein: CASSLAGLADNEQFF.

This clone turned up a few times. The CDR3: CASTANRAVHMTQYF. The DNA for the CDR3 is TGTGCCAGCACCGCGAATCGGGCGGTCCATATGACCCAGTACTTC. The rearrangement joins TRBV6-1 to TRBJ2-5; D is unclear. The germline V and J ends were trimmed by 7 bases and 7 bases, with 22 bases remaining between them. Germline V CDR1 and CDR2: MNHNS, SASEGT. CDR3 length: 15 amino acids.

The V and J genes are TRBV7-9 and TRBJ2-3, with 9 bases identical to TRBD2. CDR1 is SEHNR, CDR2 FQNEAQ, per germline (reference sequence). V was pared by 5 bases and J by 4 bases, with 13 bases of the junction left unmatched. The length of the CDR3 is 17 residues. CDR3 sequence (DNA): TGTGCCAGCAGCGAGGGGACTAGCTCCGGGGACGCAGATACGCAGTATTTT. Its protein product is CASSEGTSSGDADTQYF.

This clone has a count of ten or more. J is TRBJ2-3 and V is TRBV28; 9 nucleotides line up with TRBD2. V shed 1 base, J shed 3 bases, and the junction held 2 bases outside the gene matches. The CDR3 sequence is 15 residues long. Germline CDR1 reads MDHEN; CDR2 reads SYDVKM. CDR3 sequence: CASSLLTSGTDTQYF. CDR3 DNA: TGTGCCAGCAGTTTATTGACTAGCGGTACAGATACGCAGTATTTT. The full variable domain, in which reference TRBV28 and TRBJ2-3 provide the parts outside the CDR3, is DVKVTQSSRYLVKRTGEKVFLECVQDMDHENMFWYRQDPGLGLRLIYFSYDVKMKEKGDIPEGYSVSREKKERFSLILESASTNQTSMYLCASSLLTSGTDTQYFGPGTRLTVL.

The J gene is TRBJ2-1, the V gene TRBV27; no reliable D call. This CDR3 contains 14 residues. Trimming took 6 bases from V and 8 from J, leaving 17 bases between them. Germline V gene lookup returns CDR1 MNHEY and CDR2 SMNVEV (reference sequence). CDR3 nucleotides: TGTGCCAGCAGCCAGCGTGGAACAATCGATGAGCAGTTCTTC. This encodes CASSQRGTIDEQFF.

This clone was seen only once. CDR3 nucleotides: TGTGCCAGCAGCGTGACAGAGGGTACGCAGTATTTT. Protein product: CASSVTEGTQYF. The chain recombines TRBV9 with TRBJ2-3, with D perhaps assigned TRBD1 or TRBD2 (5 bases each). Germline V CDR1 and CDR2: SGDLS, YYNGEE. The CDR3 contains 12 residues. The V and J ends lost 2 bases and 8 bases respectively, with 9 bases between them.

This chain links TRBV28 with TRBJ2-7; D may be TRBD1 (6 bases). The CDR3 sequence is 16 residues long. V was trimmed by 1 base and J by 4 bases, leaving 17 bases between them. The germline V gene encodes CDR1 MDHEN and CDR2 SYDVKM. The CDR3 sequence: CASSLFLTGWTYEQYF. In DNA, the CDR3 is TGTGCCAGCAGTTTATTTTTGACAGGCTGGACTTACGAGCAGTACTTC.

The rearrangement links TRBV5-1 to TRBJ2-1; 7 bases align to TRBD2. The CDR3 length is 16 residues. V was pared by 0 bases and J by 4 bases, with 7 bases of the junction left unmatched. Per germline, CDR1 SGHRS and CDR2 YFSETQ. The CDR3 loop reads CASSLATGGLYNEQFF. The CDR3, as DNA: TGCGCCAGCAGCTTGGCGACGGGAGGCCTATACAATGAGCAGTTCTTC.